The 22 T cell receptor beta chains listed next were all sequenced from one sample in a study of T-cell memory formation after mild COVID-19. TCRdb re-analysed the 5' RACE reads in MiXCR, keeping a single row per CDR3 protein. The sample carries 500,000 to 600,000 distinct CDR3 sequences, roughly 18% recorded once. The material sequenced was PBMCs or a T cell subset sorted from them (not recorded which). The receptors come from an adult woman who had mild COVID-19 (a few samples of this study predate the infection). Cell type and time point are not known.

This clonotype was detected a few times. V usage is TRBV5-1 and J usage is TRBJ1-1; 7 bases line up with TRBD1. After removal of 3 bases from V and 6 bases from J, the junction contained 8 bases not matched to a gene. This CDR3 spans 14 amino acids. From germline, CDR1 is SGHRS and CDR2 YFSETQ. CDR3 DNA sequence: TGCGCCAGCAGCTCGCAGGGGGGGTCGGCTGAAGCTTTCTTT. The encoded protein is CASSSQGGSAEAFF.

The chain is built from TRBV19 and TRBJ2-3; 12 bases align to TRBD2. The CDR3 covers 16 residues. The V gene's germline CDR1 is LNHDA and CDR2 SQIVND (reference sequence). The V gene end was trimmed by 4 bases and the J gene end by 1 base; junction bases not matched to a gene: 3. Here the CDR3 reads CASSKRLAGGTDTQYF. The CDR3 DNA reads as TGTGCCAGTAGTAAAAGACTAGCGGGGGGCACAGATACGCAGTATTTT.

CDR3: CASSSSPGLRDYGYTF. CDR3 nucleotides: TGTGCCAGCAGCTCATCTCCGGGACTAAGGGACTATGGCTACACCTTC. The chain carries TRBV7-9 and TRBJ1-2; maybe TRBD1 (5 bases). Germline V gene data show CDR1 as SEHNR and CDR2 as FQNEAQ (reference sequence). The CDR3 loop spans 16 amino acids. Trimming took 4 bases from V and 3 from J, leaving 18 bases between them.

This clonotype was found a few times. This chain joins TRBV12-3 or TRBV12-4 and TRBJ2-3; no definite D call. This CDR3 contains 15 residues. Trimming removed 3 bases from V and 2 bases from J, with 12 bases in between. CDR3 in amino acids: CASSFSTDPTDTQYF. The CDR3 bases are TGTGCCAGCAGTTTCTCCACAGACCCCACAGATACGCAGTATTTT.

This sequence joins TRBV13 and TRBJ2-3; weak D call: TRBD1 (5 bases). Per germline, CDR1 PRHDT and CDR2 FYEKMQ (reference sequence). V lost 1 base to trimming and J lost 3 bases, with 11 bases between them. The CDR3 sequence is 15 residues long. The CDR3 bases are TGTGCCAGCAGCTTAGCGGGCAGGGCGACAGATACGCAGTATTTT. Its protein product is CASSLAGRATDTQYF.

The chain couples TRBV6-2 or TRBV6-3 to TRBJ2-1; D unclear. There are 14 residues in the CDR3. Between the trimmed V and J ends, which lost 9 bases and 0 bases, there was a span of 12 bases. CDR1 and CDR2 from the germline V gene are MNHEY and SVGEGT. CDR3 DNA sequence: TGTGCCAGTAGGTCTGCTAGCTCCTACAATGAGCAGTTCTTC. This gives the protein CASRSASSYNEQFF.

This clonotype was observed a handful of times. V is TRBV9 and J is TRBJ2-3; 8 bases are a match to TRBD1. This CDR3 contains 16 residues. The junction had 5 bases not matched to a gene; V was cut back by 0 bases and J by 2 bases. CDR1 SGDLS and CDR2 YYNGEE come from the germline V gene. CDR3 amino acids: CASSVGAGGATDTQYF. The CDR3, as DNA: TGTGCCAGCAGCGTAGGGGCAGGGGGCGCCACAGATACGCAGTATTTT.

CDR3 sequence reads: CATRAGRSADTQYF. The CDR3 coding sequence is TGTGCCACCCGTGCGGGCAGGAGTGCCGATACGCAGTATTTT. This rearrangement joins TRBV24-1 to TRBJ2-3, with D perhaps matching TRBD2 (5 bases). This CDR3 is built from 14 residues. V gave up 9 bases and J gave up 6 bases, with 18 bases separating them. The germline V gene encodes CDR1 KGHDR and CDR2 SFDVKD.

This clonotype was seen only a few times. The chain is built from TRBV7-3 and TRBJ2-3; possible D gene TRBD2, 6 bases. The CDR3 sequence is 13 residues long. Trimming stripped 3 bases from V and 5 bases from J, with 9 bases between. Germline lookup yields CDR1 SGHTA and CDR2 FQGTGA. The CDR3, as DNA: TGTGCCAGCAGCTTTGACGGGAGAGATACGCAGTATTTT. Translation: CASSFDGRDTQYF.

The rearrangement links TRBV6-5 to TRBJ2-7, with TRBD2 as a possible D gene (6 bases). Trimming left V 0 bases short and J 5 bases short, with 14 bases between. CDR1 is MNHEY and CDR2 is SVGAGI in the germline V gene. The CDR3 sequence is 15 residues long. The CDR3 is CASSYSPGVSHEQYF. In nucleotides, the CDR3 is TGTGCCAGCAGTTACTCTCCGGGAGTAAGCCACGAGCAGTACTTC.

This clonotype was counted between two and nine times. This chain links TRBV21-1 with TRBJ1-1; the table's D gene call, TRBD1, was not cross checked with the DNA. TRBV21-1 represents a pseudogene. The CDR3 length is 13 residues. This CDR3 is CASSTAGATEAFF. In nucleotides, the CDR3 is TGTGCCAGCAGCACGGCGGGGGCGACTGAAGCTTTCTTT.

This clonotype was seen only a few times. The V call is TRBV12-3 or TRBV12-4, the J call TRBJ2-1; 12 bases are a match to TRBD2. This CDR3 contains 16 residues. The V segment lost 5 bases and the J segment 9 bases; nucleotides outside the gene matches: 11. The CDR3 region has the DNA TGTGCCAGCAGTACCCTAGCGGGAGGGCCCTCTGTTGAGCAGTTCTTC. Residues: CASSTLAGGPSVEQFF.

This clonotype was seen more than once but under ten times. The V call is TRBV6-6, the J call TRBJ2-5; possibly TRBD1 for D (5 bases). The CDR3 has 14 amino acids. The germline V gene encodes CDR1 MNHNY and CDR2 SVGAGI (reference sequence). Trimming removed 2 bases from V and 3 bases from J, with 10 bases in between. The CDR3 DNA follows: TGTGCCAGCAGTTACGGGGCTCCGAAAGAGACCCAGTACTTC. As protein: CASSYGAPKETQYF.

V gene TRBV7-8 combines with J gene TRBJ2-7; 13 bases map to TRBD2. The CDR3 contains 19 residues. Germline loops: CDR1 SGHVS, CDR2 FQNEAQ. Trimming at V came to 5 bases and at J to 2 bases, leaving 15 bases not matched to a gene. In DNA, the CDR3 is TGTGCCAGCAGCCCATTTCAACGGACTAGCGGGAGTATTGCCTACGAGCAGTACTTC. Its protein product is CASSPFQRTSGSIAYEQYF.

This clonotype was seen only a few times. The chain couples TRBV19 to TRBJ2-7; D unresolved. The CDR3 covers 15 residues. Germline V lookup: CDR1 LNHDA, CDR2 SQIVND (reference sequence). Trimming took off 5 bases at V and 4 bases at J, with 18 bases between the two ends. CDR3 sequence: CASSWTVIGVYEQYF. In DNA, the CDR3 is TGTGCCAGTAGTTGGACCGTGATAGGAGTTTACGAGCAGTACTTC.

This clonotype was seen more than once but under ten times. This chain links TRBV7-8 with TRBJ2-3; D possibly corresponds to TRBD2 (7 bases). Germline CDR1 SGHVS, CDR2 FQNEAQ. The CDR3 runs 19 residues. V lost 1 base and J lost 2, with 22 bases in between. The CDR3 region is CASSLVPGGDRPSTDTQYF. The CDR3, as DNA: TGTGCCAGCAGCTTAGTTCCGGGGGGCGATAGACCATCCACAGATACGCAGTATTTT.

The chain combines TRBV5-1 with TRBJ2-7; 9 nucleotides agree with TRBD1. Germline CDR1 reads SGHRS; CDR2 reads YFSETQ. With V trimmed by 3 bases and J by 6 bases, 7 bases remained unmatched. The CDR3 is 14 amino acids. CDR3 region: CASSSGTGPSEQYF. The CDR3 DNA is TGCGCCAGCAGCTCCGGGACAGGGCCTAGCGAGCAGTACTTC.

This clonotype was observed at least ten times. V is TRBV7-3 and J is TRBJ1-1; D is undetermined. The CDR3 totals 13 residues. Germline V gene lookup returns CDR1 SGHTA and CDR2 FQGTGA. V was clipped by 5 bases and J by 2 bases, with 9 bases between them. The CDR3 DNA follows: TGTGCCAGCAGCGTAAACAGAAACACTGAAGCTTTCTTT. Translating it yields CASSVNRNTEAFF.

At least ten counts were recorded for this clonotype. The chain combines TRBV19 with TRBJ2-7; 9 bases align to TRBD1. V gave up 6 bases and J gave up 0 bases; unmatched junction bases: 6. CDR1 LNHDA and CDR2 SQIVND come from the germline V gene (reference sequence). This CDR3 contains 15 residues. CDR3 bases: TGTGCCAGTAGAGCGACAGGGGGAAGCTCCTACGAGCAGTACTTC. Translation: CASRATGGSSYEQYF.

This clonotype turned up a few times. This chain uses TRBV7-9 with TRBJ2-7; 10 bases fit TRBD1. With 5 bases clipped from V and 7 bases from J, the junction kept 8 bases outside the gene matches. Germline V lookup: CDR1 SEHNR, CDR2 FQNEAQ (reference sequence). CDR3 length: 14 amino acids. CDR3 coding DNA: TGTGCCAGCAGCCCGGGGACAGGGGCGGTAGAGCAGTACTTC. Translation: CASSPGTGAVEQYF. Drawing the rest from reference TRBV7-9 and TRBJ2-7, the complete variable domain is DTGVSQNPRHKITKRGQNVTFRCDPISEHNRLYWYRQTLGQGPEFLTYFQNEAQLEKSRLLSDRFSAERPKGSFSTLEIQRTEQGDSAMYLCASSPGTGAVEQYFGPGTRLTVT.

There are a few counts of this clonotype. The chain has TRBV12-3 or TRBV12-4 and TRBJ2-1; a weak D match, TRBD2 (6 bases). CDR3 length: 15 residues. Trimming pared 5 bases from V and 10 bases from J, leaving 21 bases between. CDR3 nucleotide sequence: TGTGCCAGCAGTCCTACGGTGGGGACTTCAATGGAGCAGTTCTTC. It specifies CASSPTVGTSMEQFF.

This sequence joins TRBV7-9 and TRBJ2-7, with a weak D call TRBD1 (6 bases). The CDR3 has 15 amino acids. Between the trimmed V and J ends, which lost 3 bases and 4 bases, there was a span of 16 bases. Per the germline V gene, CDR1 is SEHNR and CDR2 is FQNEAQ (reference sequence). CDR3 DNA sequence: TGTGCCAGCAGCTTCAACCGGGACACGACATACGAGCAGTACTTC. Translating gives CASSFNRDTTYEQYF.